The rows below give T cell receptor beta chains drawn from one sample of a study of radiotherapy plus CTLA-4 blockade in lung cancer. Generated by immunoSEQ multiplex PCR, the TCRdb table keeps only in-frame clones and is missing some. The sample shows more than 75,000 clones, around 79% of them seen only once. Source: peripheral blood, taken from a patient treated with radiotherapy plus ipilimumab. Source of these receptors: a human donor with non-small cell lung cancer who had a partial response to radiotherapy plus ipilimumab. Some clones in this sample may be carry-over from other donors' samples. Each CDR3 is given with its conserved first and last residue. D genes are given only for firm matches. Some rows have no size entry. The others give once, few or many, or a class for an expanded clone.

clone size,D gene,V gene,J gene,CDR3 DNA,CDR3 protein
once,.,TRBV2,TRBJ2-7,TGTGCCAGCAGTGTTAGTGGACAGACCTATGGCGAGCAGTACTTC,CASSVSGQTYGEQYF
.,TRBD2,TRBV6-5,TRBJ2-7,TGTGCCAGCAGTGGGACTAGCGGAAACTACGAGCAGTACTTC,CASSGTSGNYEQYF
few,TRBD2,TRBV9,TRBJ2-3,TGTGCCAGCAGCGTAGGAAGAGCGGGAGCTGCAGATACGCAGTATTTT,CASSVGRAGAADTQYF
.,TRBD1,TRBV5-8,TRBJ1-2,TGTGCCAGCAGCCTAAACAGGGGAAATGGCTACACCTTC,CASSLNRGNGYTF
few,TRBD1,TRBV5-1,TRBJ2-5,TGCGCCAGCAGCGAAGGGACAGGGGGAGAGACCCAGTACTTC,CASSEGTGGETQYF
.,TRBD1,TRBV2,TRBJ1-2,TGTGCCAGCATCCTAGGAGGGACAGACCTACCCAAAGGCTACACCTTC,CASILGGTDLPKGYTF
.,.,TRBV20-1,TRBJ2-7,TGCAGTGCCTACTTCACCTACGAGCAGTACTTC,CSAYFTYEQYF
.,TRBD2,TRBV10-3,TRBJ2-3,TGTGCCAGCCGGACTAGCGGTTCAGATACGCAGTATTTT,CASRTSGSDTQYF
.,.,TRBV6-1,TRBJ2-3,TGTGCCAGCAGTGCGGGGAGCGGCGGTACAGATACGCAGTATTTT,CASSAGSGGTDTQYF
.,TRBD1,TRBV29-1,TRBJ2-2,TGCAGCGTTCGGGACAGGGCAGACACCGGGGAGCTGTTTTTT,CSVRDRADTGELFF
.,TRBD2,TRBV5-1,TRBJ2-1,TGCGCCAGCAGCCCTAGCGGAGCCCACAATGAGCAGTTCTTC,CASSPSGAHNEQFF
.,.,TRBV30,TRBJ2-7,TGTGCCTGGAGTCGCGCCAACTCCTACGAGCAGTACTTC,CAWSRANSYEQYF
once,TRBD2,TRBV15,TRBJ2-7,TGTGCCACCAGCAGAGGTAAGCGGGGGGGACCCTACGAGCAGTACTTC,CATSRGKRGGPYEQYF
.,TRBD2,TRBV18,TRBJ2-3,TGTGCCAGCTCACCGGGACTAGCCGCAGATACGCAGTATTTT,CASSPGLAADTQYF
.,.,TRBV15,TRBJ2-3,TGTGCCACCAGCAGGGGCCTAGCTGGCAAAGAAGATACGCAGTATTTT,CATSRGLAGKEDTQYF
once,.,TRBV9,TRBJ2-3,TGTGCCAGCAGCGAACCGAGGGCCACAGATACGCAGTATTTT,CASSEPRATDTQYF
few,TRBD1,TRBV2,TRBJ2-1,TGTGCCAGCAGTGAGGACAGGGGATCCTACAATGAGCAGTTCTTC,CASSEDRGSYNEQFF
.,TRBD2,TRBV7-9,TRBJ2-3,TGTGCCAGCAGCCCCAGTTCTAGCGGGATAGCAGATACGCAGTATTTT,CASSPSSSGIADTQYF
once,.,TRBV19,TRBJ1-4,TGTGCCAGTAGTAGCCGGACAGACCGTGAAAAACTGTTTTTT,CASSSRTDREKLFF
.,.,TRBV5-6,TRBJ1-2,TGTGCCAGCAGCTTGGAAAGCCGAAACTATGGCTACACCTTC,CASSLESRNYGYTF
.,.,TRBV2,TRBJ1-4,TGTGCCAGCAGTGAAGTGGGAGTGAGTGAAAAACTGTTTTTT,CASSEVGVSEKLFF
.,TRBD1,TRBV5-1,TRBJ1-2,TGCGCCAGCAGCTTAATTCCACGACAGGGGGAGTTGGGTGGCTACACCTTC,CASSLIPRQGELGGYTF
.,TRBD1,TRBV7-3,TRBJ2-3,TGTGCCAGCAGCTTGGGACAGGCAGATACGCAGTATTTT,CASSLGQADTQYF
.,.,TRBV15,TRBJ2-5,TGTGCCACCAGCAGAGAGGGGCCTAGAACCCAGTACTTC,CATSREGPRTQYF
once,TRBD1,TRBV19,TRBJ1-2,TGTGCCAGTAGTGAAACAGGGGGCGGCGGCACCTTC,CASSETGGGGTF
.,TRBD2,TRBV28,TRBJ2-7,TGTGCCAGCAGGGGGAGAGGGGAGGGACACGAGCAGTACTTC,CASRGRGEGHEQYF
.,.,TRBV6-4,TRBJ1-3,TGTGCCATACAGGGAGCCCACTCTGGAAACACCATATATTTT,CAIQGAHSGNTIYF
.,.,TRBV27,TRBJ2-2,TGTGCCAGTAGTCCCCGTTGGCGTTCCGGCAGGGTTTCGAACACCGGGGAGCTGTTTTTT,CASSPRWRSGRVSNTGELFF
.,.,TRBV2,TRBJ1-3,TGTGCCAGCAGTCCCAGAACGGGAAACACCATATATTTT,CASSPRTGNTIYF
.,.,TRBV28,TRBJ2-5,TGTGCCAGCAGTTTAAATCGAGAGACCCAGTACTTC,CASSLNRETQYF
.,TRBD2,TRBV7-9,TRBJ2-1,TGTGCCAGCAGCACCCAACAAGGACTAGCGGGTTACAATGAGCAGTTCTTC,CASSTQQGLAGYNEQFF
.,TRBD2,TRBV7-4,TRBJ2-5,TGTGCCAGCAGCCAATCGGGGGGGGTGTTCGTGACCCAGTACTTC,CASSQSGGVFVTQYF
.,.,TRBV2,TRBJ1-1,TGTGCCAGCAGTCAAAACAGGAACACTGAAGCTTTCTTT,CASSQNRNTEAFF
.,.,TRBV29-1,TRBJ2-7,TGCAGCGTTGAATCCGGGAGAGGCACCTCCTACGAGCAGTACTTC,CSVESGRGTSYEQYF
.,TRBD1,TRBV27,TRBJ2-7,TGTGCCAGCAGTTTGTTTGGGACAGGGGACTACGAGCAGTACTTC,CASSLFGTGDYEQYF
.,TRBD1,TRBV27,TRBJ1-6,TGTGCCAGCAGTTACACAGGGGATTCACCCCTCCACTTT,CASSYTGDSPLHF
.,.,TRBV27,TRBJ2-1,TGTGCCAGCAGTCCACGGCCAGGCAATGAGCAGTTCTTC,CASSPRPGNEQFF
.,TRBD2,TRBV11-3,TRBJ2-1,TGTGCCAGCTCCCGGGTAGCGGGGGTATACAATGAGCAGTTCTTC,CASSRVAGVYNEQFF
.,TRBD2,TRBV5-1,TRBJ2-1,TGCGCCAGCAGCCCAGGACTAGAATTGGCCCAGTCTGAGCAGTTCTTC,CASSPGLELAQSEQFF
.,TRBD1,TRBV5-1,TRBJ2-7,TGCGCCAGCGCGACAGGGGGGAGCGAGCAGTACTTC,CASATGGSEQYF
.,TRBD1,TRBV5-8,TRBJ2-5,TGTGCCAGCAGCACGGGACAGGGACCCAACCAAGAGACCCAGTACTTC,CASSTGQGPNQETQYF
.,.,TRBV7-8,TRBJ1-1,TGTGCCAGCAGCTTTGCAGACTCTAAAGCTTTCTTT,CASSFADSKAFF
few,TRBD2,TRBV10-1,TRBJ2-7,TGCGCCAGCAGTCCCACTCTAGCGGGGAACTCCTACGAGCAGTACTTC,CASSPTLAGNSYEQYF
few,.,TRBV2,TRBJ1-5,TGTGCCAGCAGTCTTTCCTATCAGCCCCAGCATTTT,CASSLSYQPQHF
many,.,TRBV11-2,TRBJ2-3,TGTGCCAGCAGCCACACAGATACGCAGTATTTT,CASSHTDTQYF
.,TRBD1,TRBV19,TRBJ1-1,TGTGCCAGTAGTGCGACAGGGCGCGTCACTGAAGCTTTCTTT,CASSATGRVTEAFF
.,TRBD1,TRBV5-1,TRBJ1-1,TGCGCCAGCAGCTTCTCAGGGGGAGTGACTGAAGCTTTCTTT,CASSFSGGVTEAFF
.,TRBD2,TRBV6-1,TRBJ2-7,TGTGCCAGCAGTGATCTTAGCGGGAGCTACGAGCAGTACTTC,CASSDLSGSYEQYF
once,.,TRBV6-5,TRBJ2-5,TGTGCCAGCAGTTACAACGCTGGAGTGGGAGAGACCCAGTACTTC,CASSYNAGVGETQYF
.,TRBD2,TRBV5-1,TRBJ2-3,TGCGCCAGCAGCTTGGAGGGGCGGGGGGGCACAGATACGCAGTATTTT,CASSLEGRGGTDTQYF
.,TRBD1,TRBV5-1,TRBJ1-6,TGCGCCAGCAGCTTGCGGGACAGGGATTCACCCCTCCACTTT,CASSLRDRDSPLHF
.,TRBD2,TRBV5-6,TRBJ2-3,TGTGCCAGCAGCGGGAGTGGACTAGCGGTGGATACGCAGTATTTT,CASSGSGLAVDTQYF
.,.,TRBV29-1,TRBJ1-1,TGCAGCGTTGTCGGGGGGAGCACTGAAGCTTTCTTT,CSVVGGSTEAFF
once,.,TRBV18,TRBJ1-1,TGTGCCAGCTCAGTTCGTGGGGGGGGTTCTGAAGCTTTCTTT,CASSVRGGGSEAFF